The next 30 T cell receptor beta chains were all read from a single sample in a study of cytomegalovirus exposure and HLA in healthy donors. Primers included in the PCR were 60 Vbeta and 13 Jbeta primers. TCRdb's copy holds only in-frame clones and misses some; the assay was immunoSEQ multiplex PCR. The sample contains about 200,000 clones, 82% of which appear only once. The sequencing sample was made of PBMCs. The receptors stem from a boy between 2 and 10 years old in good health and CMV-seronegative.

The rearrangement joins TRBV19 to TRBJ2-1, with D tentatively TRBD1 (5 bases). V lost 4 bases and J lost 6, with 10 bases in between. Germline lookup yields CDR1 LNHDA and CDR2 SQIVND (reference sequence). CDR3 size: 13 residues. This CDR3 is CASSTSGRNEQFF. DNA of the CDR3: TGTGCCAGTAGTACCTCAGGGCGCAATGAGCAGTTCTTC.

The V gene is TRBV25-1, the J gene TRBJ2-1; perhaps TRBD2 as D (6 bases). Trimming shortened V by 0 bases and J by 6 bases, and 9 bases separated the two germline ends. The CDR3 has 14 residues. Germline V lookup: CDR1 MGHDK, CDR2 SYGVNS. The CDR3 bases are TGTGCCAGCAGTGAATATAAGGGAGGCAATGAGCAGTTCTTC. Translated: CASSEYKGGNEQFF.

This chain uses TRBV5-1 with TRBJ2-3; 13 bases match TRBD2. Germline-derived CDR1 and CDR2 are SGHRS and YFSETQ. The CDR3 contains 17 residues. J was trimmed by 2 bases and V by 4 bases; bases with no gene match: 7. The CDR3 bases are TGCGCCAGCAGCCTGGGACTAGCGGGGATAATCACAGATACGCAGTATTTT. It yields the protein CASSLGLAGIITDTQYF.

V is TRBV10-3 and J is TRBJ2-7; TRBD1 might be the D (6 bases). Per germline, CDR1 ENHRY and CDR2 SYGVKD. Trimming cost V 8 bases and J 0 bases, with 17 bases left between them. The CDR3 has 15 amino acids. The CDR3 loop reads CAIPPPAGVSYEQYF. In nucleotides, the CDR3 is TGTGCCATCCCCCCTCCGGCAGGGGTCTCCTACGAGCAGTACTTC.

The rearrangement joins TRBV19 to TRBJ1-4; 8 bases agree with TRBD1. The CDR3 is 14 residues long. CDR1 is LNHDA, CDR2 SQIVND, per germline (reference sequence). With V trimmed by 5 bases and J by 5 bases, 4 bases remained unmatched. CDR3 sequence: CASSLGQANEKLFF. The DNA for the CDR3 is TGTGCCAGTAGTTTGGGACAGGCAAATGAAAAACTGTTTTTT.

This rearrangement joins TRBV5-4 to TRBJ1-4; TRBD1 matches 7 bases. V shed 4 bases, J shed 8 bases, and the junction held 14 bases outside the gene matches. CDR1 and CDR2 from the germline V gene are SGHNT and YYREEE (reference sequence). The length of the CDR3 is 16 residues. The CDR3 DNA reads TGTGCCAGCAGCCGAAGGGGCGCGACAGGGATGGAAAAACTGTTTTTT. Translating gives CASSRRGATGMEKLFF.

The V call is TRBV21-1, the J call TRBJ2-7; the table calls TRBD1, which could not be checked here. TRBV21-1 has pseudogene status. The CDR3 totals 15 residues. The CDR3 is CASRRDTPSSYEQYF. The CDR3 DNA follows: TGTGCCAGCAGAAGGGACACTCCGAGCTCCTACGAGCAGTACTTC.

This sequence joins TRBV5-1 and TRBJ2-2; the match to TRBD1 covers 8 bases. Germline CDR1 and CDR2: SGHRS and YFSETQ. The ends lost 5 bases at V and 6 bases at J; junction bases unmatched: 6. This CDR3 spans 14 amino acids. The CDR3 spells CASRTLTGAGELFF. CDR3 sequence (DNA): TGCGCCAGCAGGACCTTGACAGGGGCCGGGGAGCTGTTTTTT.

This clone was detected once. The chain has TRBV5-6 and TRBJ1-2; TRBD1 matches at 9 bases. There are 15 residues in the CDR3. Germline trimming cut 0 bases from V and 8 bases from J; bases unmatched to any gene: 8. Germline V CDR1 and CDR2: SGHDT, YYEEEE. The CDR3 coding sequence is TGTGCCAGCAGCTTGGCCGGGACAGGGCCTTTCGGCTACACCTTC. Protein: CASSLAGTGPFGYTF.

This clone has just one count. The chain joins TRBV4-1 to TRBJ1-4, with D possibly TRBD1 on 6 matching bases. The V end lost 0 bases, the J end lost 5 bases, and 10 bases lay between the germline ends. The length of the CDR3 is 15 residues. Germline V CDR1 and CDR2: MGHRA, YSYEKL. The CDR3 here is CASSQDQGPNEKLFF. The CDR3 coding sequence is TGCGCCAGCAGCCAAGATCAGGGGCCGAATGAAAAACTGTTTTTT.

The chain uses TRBV25-1 and TRBJ1-2, with D possibly TRBD1 on 6 matching bases. With 10 bases removed from V and 3 bases from J, the gap between germline ends came to 12 bases. The CDR3 is made up of 12 amino acids. Germline V gene data show CDR1 as MGHDK and CDR2 as SYGVNS. CDR3 sequence (DNA): TGTGCCACACACAGACAGGACTATGGCTACACCTTC. Amino acid sequence: CATHRQDYGYTF.

The chain is built from TRBV29-1 and TRBJ1-1; no clear D gene. Per the germline V gene, CDR1 is SQVTM and CDR2 is ANQGSEA. The V end lost 3 bases, the J end lost 0 bases, and 8 bases lay between the germline ends. The CDR3 runs to 13 residues. CDR3 sequence reads: CSVDRVLNTEAFF. The CDR3 region has the DNA TGCAGCGTTGACCGGGTTTTGAACACTGAAGCTTTCTTT.

V gene TRBV5-1 combines with J gene TRBJ2-3, with D maybe TRBD2 (6 bases). This CDR3 is 13 amino acids long. Looked up from germline, CDR1 is SGHRS and CDR2 is YFSETQ. Deletions cut 4 bases from V and 9 bases from J, with 15 bases between. The CDR3 loop reads CASSGRGGETQYF. The CDR3 nucleotides read TGCGCCAGCAGCGGCCGCGGCGGGGAGACGCAGTATTTT.

Only one count was recorded for this clone. The chain recombines TRBV14 with TRBJ2-7, with 11 bases matching TRBD1. Germline V gene lookup returns CDR1 SGHDN and CDR2 FVKESK. V lost 8 bases to trimming and J lost 2 bases; unmatched junction nucleotides: 17. The CDR3 has 18 amino acids. CDR3 region: CASPSSDRGPRSPYEQYF. The CDR3 DNA is TGTGCCAGCCCCTCTTCGGACAGGGGGCCACGATCCCCCTACGAGCAGTACTTC.

The V call is TRBV4-1, the J call TRBJ2-3, with TRBD2 identical over 10 bases. Germline values: CDR1 MGHRA, CDR2 YSYEKL. This CDR3 is built from 18 residues. Losses at the gene ends were 2 bases for V and 0 bases for J; bases not matched to a gene: 8. Here the CDR3 DNA reads TGCGCCAGCAGCCAATCCCTACTAGCGGGGACTAGCACAGATACGCAGTATTTT. Translating it yields CASSQSLLAGTSTDTQYF.

This rearrangement joins TRBV7-2 to TRBJ2-3, with D possibly being TRBD2 (5 bases). This CDR3 has 14 amino acids. The germline CDR1 and CDR2 sequences are SGHTA and FQGNSA. The ends were cut back, 4 bases at V and 3 bases at J, with 11 bases in the middle. Written as DNA, the CDR3 is TGTGCCAGCAGCTCTCCTTCGGGGACAGATACGCAGTATTTT. Translation gives CASSSPSGTDTQYF. The variable domain in full, completed from reference TRBV7-2 and TRBJ2-3, reads GAGVSQSPSNKVTEKGKDVELRCDPISGHTALYWYRQSLGQGLEFLIYFQGNSAPDKSGLPSDRFSAERTGGSVSTLTIQRTQQEDSAVYLCASSSPSGTDTQYFGPGTRLTVL.

DNA for the CDR3: TGTGCCAGCACCGGCGGGGGTGCGTCCTATGGCTACACCTTC. This translates into CASTGGGASYGYTF. V gene TRBV5-4 combines with J gene TRBJ1-2; tentatively, D is TRBD1 (5 bases). There are 14 residues in the CDR3. The germline V gene has CDR1 SGHNT and CDR2 YYREEE (reference sequence). The ends were cut back, 6 bases at V and 4 bases at J, with 16 bases in the middle.

This clone was detected once. The chain recombines TRBV28 with TRBJ1-2; tentatively, D is TRBD1 (6 bases). Deletions cut 5 bases from V and 2 bases from J, with 18 bases between. Looked up from germline, CDR1 is MDHEN and CDR2 is SYDVKM. CDR3 length: 16 amino acids. CDR3 DNA sequence: TGTGCCAGCAGTCCCCCCTTAGACAGGAACAACTATGGCTACACCTTC. This translates into CASSPPLDRNNYGYTF.

This clone is a singleton in its sample. This chain uses TRBV2 with TRBJ2-7; D is possibly TRBD1 (6 bases). This CDR3 spans 13 amino acids. The V end was cut by 0 bases, the J end by 11 bases, with 14 bases between. Germline V gene lookup returns CDR1 SNHLY and CDR2 FYNNEI. CDR3 residues: CASSEAGHPREYF. The CDR3 nucleotides are TGTGCCAGCAGTGAAGCGGGACATCCTAGGGAGTACTTC. Combining the CDR3 with reference TRBV2 and TRBJ2-7 gives the whole variable domain EPEVTQTPSHQVTQMGQEVILRCVPISNHLYFYWYRQILGQKVEFLVSFYNNEISEKSEIFDDQFSVERPDGSNFTLKIRSTKLEDSAMYFCASSEAGHPREYFGPGTRLTVT.

The V and J genes are TRBV7-9 and TRBJ2-3; weak D call: TRBD1 (5 bases). This CDR3 region has 13 residues. Germline V gene sequence: CDR1 SEHNR, CDR2 FQNEAQ (reference sequence). The ends were cut back, 1 base at V and 5 bases at J, with 7 bases in the middle. CDR3 amino acids: CASSLGRGDTQYF. In nucleotides, the CDR3 is TGTGCCAGCAGCTTAGGAAGGGGAGATACGCAGTATTTT.

The chain recombines TRBV7-3 with TRBJ2-1; D might be TRBD1 (6 bases). Between the trimmed V and J ends, which lost 3 bases and 10 bases, there was a span of 7 bases. There are 11 residues in the CDR3. Germline V CDR1 and CDR2: SGHTA, FQGTGA. Written as DNA, the CDR3 is TGTGCCAGCAGCTTGAGGGGGGAGCAGTTCTTC. This encodes CASSLRGEQFF. The full variable domain, in which reference TRBV7-3 and TRBJ2-1 provide the parts outside the CDR3, is GAGVSQTPSNKVTEKGKYVELRCDPISGHTALYWYRQSLGQGPEFLIYFQGTGAADDSGLPNDRFFAVRPEGSVSTLKIQRTERGDSAVYLCASSLRGEQFFGPGTRLTVL.

The chain employs TRBV7-9 and TRBJ2-2, with TRBD2 matching 7 bases. Germline CDR1 SEHNR, CDR2 FQNEAQ (reference sequence). The length of the CDR3 is 16 residues. Losses at the gene ends were 5 bases for V and 6 bases for J; bases not matched to a gene: 12. CDR3: CASSQPTSAQAGELFF. For the CDR3, the DNA is TGTGCCAGCAGCCAACCAACTAGCGCTCAAGCCGGGGAGCTGTTTTTT.

In its sample, this clone was seen once. Different DNA sequences within this sample yield the same CDR3. The CDR3 nucleotides read TGTGCCAGCAGAGAGGTGGCGGGGGATCGGGTGACCCAGTACTTC. The encoded protein is CASREVAGDRVTQYF. The V gene is TRBV6-6, the J gene TRBJ2-5, with TRBD2 matching 7 bases. The V gene end was trimmed by 6 bases and the J gene end by 7 bases; junction bases not matched to a gene: 14. This CDR3 comprises 15 residues. Germline V CDR1 and CDR2: MNHNY, SVGAGI (reference sequence).

This clone was seen only once. CDR3 nucleotide sequence: TGTGCCAGTGCGGGGACTAGGGGGAGGACAGATACGCAGTATTTT. Translating gives CASAGTRGRTDTQYF. J is TRBJ2-3 and V is TRBV5-6, with TRBD2 matching 8 bases. CDR1 and CDR2 (germline): SGHDT, YYEEEE. The CDR3 loop spans 15 amino acids. With 8 bases clipped from V and 3 bases from J, the junction kept 11 bases outside the gene matches.

Turning to this clone: Other DNA sequences in this specimen translate into the identical CDR3. V is TRBV5-1 and J is TRBJ1-2; D unresolved. Germline CDR1 and CDR2: SGHRS and YFSETQ. This CDR3 has 12 residues. Trimming shortened V by 0 bases and J by 4 bases, and 4 bases separated the two germline ends. CDR3 residues: CASSLGSYGYTF. CDR3 nucleotides: TGCGCCAGCAGCTTGGGGAGCTATGGCTACACCTTC. Supplemented by reference TRBV5-1 and TRBJ1-2, the full variable domain reads KAGVTQTPRYLIKTRGQQVTLSCSPISGHRSVSWYQQTPGQGLQFLFEYFSETQRNKGNFPGRFSGRQFSNSRSEMNVSTLELGDSALYLCASSLGSYGYTFGSGTRLTVV.

The chain carries TRBV9 and TRBJ2-1; 8 nucleotides line up with TRBD2. This CDR3 is built from 15 residues. V was clipped by 1 base and J by 8 bases; unmatched bases: 8. The V gene's germline CDR1 is SGDLS and CDR2 YYNGEE. DNA for the CDR3: TGTGCCAGCAGCGTATTTCCGGGGGGGATGGATGAGCAGTTCTTC. This sequence encodes CASSVFPGGMDEQFF.

The V and J genes are TRBV29-1 and TRBJ1-1; D not certain. Trimming removed 5 bases from V and 1 base from J, with 11 bases in between. Germline CDR1 and CDR2: SQVTM and ANQGSEA. The CDR3 extends over 13 amino acids. The chain's CDR3 is CSVFTGRNTEAFF. CDR3 nucleotide sequence: TGCAGCGTTTTTACGGGGAGGAACACTGAAGCTTTCTTT.

For the CDR3, the DNA is TGTGCCGGCCACAGGGATATGAACACTGAAGCTTTCTTT. Protein: CAGHRDMNTEAFF. The gene calls are TRBV2 and TRBJ1-1; possible D gene TRBD1, 6 bases. The germline V and J ends were trimmed by 11 bases and 0 bases, with 13 bases remaining between them. Germline V CDR1 and CDR2: SNHLY, FYNNEI. The CDR3 is 13 residues long.

The chain carries TRBV9 and TRBJ1-1, with D possibly TRBD1 on 5 matching bases. Germline V gene sequence: CDR1 SGDLS, CDR2 YYNGEE. The CDR3 is 14 residues long. Trimming pared 0 bases from V and 3 bases from J, leaving 9 bases between. CDR3 in DNA: TGTGCCAGCAGCGTAGCAGGGAGGGACACTGAAGCTTTCTTT. Amino acid sequence: CASSVAGRDTEAFF.

V is TRBV6-5 and J is TRBJ1-5, with 10 bases fitting TRBD1. Per germline, CDR1 MNHEY and CDR2 SVGAGI. This CDR3 is 14 amino acids long. The V gene end was trimmed by 6 bases and the J gene end by 6 bases; junction bases not matched to a gene: 5. The CDR3 DNA is TGTGCCAGCAGGGAGGGGACAGGGGTTCAGCCCCAGCATTTT. Its translation: CASREGTGVQPQHF.